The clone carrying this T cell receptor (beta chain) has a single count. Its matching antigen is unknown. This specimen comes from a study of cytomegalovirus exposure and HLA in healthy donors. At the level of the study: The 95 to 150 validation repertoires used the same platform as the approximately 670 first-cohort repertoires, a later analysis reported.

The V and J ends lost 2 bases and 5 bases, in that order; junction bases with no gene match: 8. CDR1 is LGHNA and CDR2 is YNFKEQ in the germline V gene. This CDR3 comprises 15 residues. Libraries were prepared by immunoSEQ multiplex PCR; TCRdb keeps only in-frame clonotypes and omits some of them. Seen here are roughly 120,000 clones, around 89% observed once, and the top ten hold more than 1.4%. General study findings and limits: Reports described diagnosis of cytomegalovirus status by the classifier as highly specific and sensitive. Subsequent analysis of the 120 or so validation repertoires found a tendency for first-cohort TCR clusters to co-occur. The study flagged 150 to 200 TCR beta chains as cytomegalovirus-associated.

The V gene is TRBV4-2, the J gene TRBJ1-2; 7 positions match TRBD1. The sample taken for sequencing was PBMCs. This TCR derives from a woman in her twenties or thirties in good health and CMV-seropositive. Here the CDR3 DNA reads TGTGCCAGCAGCCAATTGGAGGGACAGCCTTATGGCTACACCTTC. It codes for CASSQLEGQPYGYTF.